This T cell receptor beta chain was observed in a study of T cells in Graves' hyperthyroidism and ophthalmopathy. About the research overall: Before treatment of any kind, peripheral blood was taken at initial diagnosis. Whole-study results and caveats: Most clonotypes expanded in thyroid above 0.001 were likewise present in blood.

This clonotype was seen repeatedly, ten times or more. The antigen remains undetermined. Germline trimming cut 4 bases from V and 1 base from J; bases unmatched to any gene: 6. The CDR3 sequence is 15 residues long. Germline V CDR1 and CDR2: MNHEY, SMNVEV (reference sequence). What was amplified from RNA transcripts were TCR beta CDR3 regions. Researchers ran a first-round RT-PCR on the TCR CDR3 using the HTBI primer set. TCRdb called the multiplex PCR reads again in MiXCR, with one record for every CDR3 protein. The table includes approximately 520,000 distinct CDR3 sequences, 20% detected once. The chain employs TRBV27 and TRBJ2-5; 7 nucleotides align to TRBD1. The sequenced sample consisted of blood. The sequence was collected from a man aged 18 to 30 with Graves' hyperthyroidism. The CDR3 reads CASSSIRDSQETQYF. The CDR3 DNA reads TGTGCCAGCAGTTCCATACGGGACAGCCAAGAGACCCAGTACTTC.